Shown below are 10 T cell receptor beta chains from a single sample sequenced in a study of blood T cell repertoires in COVID-19. TCRdb's table, derived via immunoSEQ multiplex PCR, lists solely in-frame clones and lacks some. This sample carries 110,000 or so clones, 70% to 90% of them seen once, and the ten largest clones take around 3.5%. The sample comprised peripheral blood. These receptors all come from a man aged 35 to 55 with acute or convalescent COVID-19.

The chain combines TRBV29-1 with TRBJ1-2, with a possible D match to TRBD1 (5 bases). The V gene's germline CDR1 is SQVTM and CDR2 ANQGSEA. The CDR3 loop spans 12 amino acids. CDR3 sequence: CRGAGGGYGYTF. Written as DNA, the CDR3 is TGCCGCGGCGCGGGGGGGGGCTATGGCTACACCTTC. The full variable domain, completed using reference TRBV29-1 and TRBJ1-2, is SAVISQKPSRDICQRGTSLTIQCQVDSQVTMMFWYRQQPGQSLTLIATANQGSEATYESGFVIDKFPISRPNLTFSTLTVSNMSPEDSSIYLCRGAGGGYGYTFGSGTRLTVV.

This rearrangement joins TRBV21-1 to TRBJ2-4; TRBD1, as called in the table, went unchecked against the DNA. TRBV21-1 is a pseudogene segment. The CDR3 is 12 residues long. CDR3 amino acids: CASSRLGAQQYF. For the CDR3, the DNA is TGTGCCAGCAGCCGCCTTGGGGCCCAGCAGTACTTC.

V gene TRBV4-3 combines with J gene TRBJ1-2, with D tentatively TRBD1 (6 bases). The CDR3 loop spans 15 amino acids. The V end lost 4 bases, the J end lost 4 bases, and 16 bases lay between the germline ends. Per the germline V gene, CDR1 is LGHNA and CDR2 is YSLEER. CDR3: CASSPQYRVGYGYTF. The CDR3 DNA reads TGCGCCAGCAGCCCCCAATACAGGGTAGGCTATGGCTACACCTTC.

V and J are TRBV10-3 and TRBJ2-1, with 7 bases that match TRBD1. The CDR3 runs to 13 residues. Germline V CDR1 and CDR2: ENHRY, SYGVKD. V shed 4 bases, J shed 5 bases, and the junction held 2 bases outside the gene matches. CDR3 region: CAISVDRDNEQFF. The CDR3, as DNA: TGTGCCATCAGTGTAGACAGGGACAATGAGCAGTTCTTC.

The chain recombines TRBV19 with TRBJ1-5; 8 bases align to TRBD1. CDR3 size: 16 residues. After removal of 6 bases from V and 3 bases from J, the junction contained 10 bases not matched to a gene. Per germline, CDR1 LNHDA and CDR2 SQIVND (reference sequence). The CDR3 DNA sequence: TGTGCCAGTAGCCCGACAGGGGCCGCTTACAATCAGCCCCAGCATTTT. Translation: CASSPTGAAYNQPQHF.

The chain combines TRBV3-1 (or the pseudogene TRBV3-2) with TRBJ2-7; 7 bases align to TRBD1. From germline, CDR1 is LGHDT and CDR2 YNNKEL (reference sequence). V was clipped by 4 bases and J by 3 bases; unmatched bases: 6. The length of the CDR3 is 14 residues. The CDR3 DNA reads TGTGCCAGCAGCCGGAAGGGACAGAGCTACGAGCAGTACTTC. Translated: CASSRKGQSYEQYF.

The chain uses TRBV9 and TRBJ1-2; 7 nucleotides match TRBD1. The CDR3 has 16 amino acids. V lost 4 bases, J lost 2 bases, and 11 bases stayed unmatched. The germline V gene encodes CDR1 SGDLS and CDR2 YYNGEE. As DNA, the CDR3 is TGTGCCAGCAGCCGATCAGGGGGGACATACAACTATGGCTACACCTTC. The encoded protein is CASSRSGGTYNYGYTF.

The rearrangement joins TRBV6-5 to TRBJ2-3; 7 bases are a match to TRBD1. With 6 bases clipped from V and 6 bases from J, the junction kept 9 bases outside the gene matches. CDR1 and CDR2 (germline): MNHEY, SVGAGI. The CDR3 runs to 14 residues. DNA of the CDR3: TGTGCCAGCAGCCTTGACAGGGTTGGGGATACGCAGTATTTT. This gives the protein CASSLDRVGDTQYF.

The chain is built from TRBV4-1 and TRBJ2-3; maybe TRBD2 (6 bases). The V end lost 1 base, the J end lost 5 bases, and 13 bases lay between the germline ends. CDR1 is MGHRA and CDR2 is YSYEKL in the germline V gene. The length of the CDR3 is 15 residues. CDR3 in DNA: TGCGCCAGCAGCCAAGCCGGGACTTCCTTAGATACGCAGTATTTT. This sequence encodes CASSQAGTSLDTQYF.

The table lists this clone with a count of one. The chain carries TRBV19 and TRBJ1-2; D gene unclear. Looked up from germline, CDR1 is LNHDA and CDR2 is SQIVND (reference sequence). V lost 5 bases to trimming and J lost 1 base, with 8 bases between them. The CDR3 spans 13 residues. The CDR3 loop is CASSRGDNYGYTF. DNA for the CDR3: TGTGCCAGTAGTCGGGGAGATAACTATGGCTACACCTTC. Using reference TRBV19 and TRBJ1-2 for the parts outside the CDR3, the full variable domain is DGGITQSPKYLFRKEGQNVTLSCEQNLNHDAMYWYRQDPGQGLRLIYYSQIVNDFQKGDIAEGYSVSREKKESFPLTVTSAQKNPTAFYLCASSRGDNYGYTFGSGTRLTVV.